Below, 25 T cell receptor beta chains from the same sample are listed, as sequenced in a study of blood T cell repertoires in COVID-19. Profiling relied on immunoSEQ multiplex PCR, and the TCRdb table lists in-frame clones only, not all of them. The sample includes fewer than 250,000 clones, 88% seen only once; the top ten take approximately 1.7%. The sequencing sample was made of peripheral blood. These receptors originate from a man between 65 and 85 years old with acute or convalescent COVID-19.

The J gene is TRBJ1-2, the V gene TRBV28; TRBD1 might be the D (5 bases). V lost 10 bases and J lost 0, with 9 bases in between. Germline loops: CDR1 MDHEN, CDR2 SYDVKM. The CDR3 has 12 amino acids. The CDR3 here is CATATANYGYTF. CDR3 nucleotides: TGTGCCACCGCGACAGCTAACTATGGCTACACCTTC.

The gene calls are TRBV6-1 and TRBJ2-3, with TRBD2 matching over 14 bases. After removal of 4 bases from V and 5 bases from J, the junction contained 8 bases not matched to a gene. The germline V gene encodes CDR1 MNHNS and CDR2 SASEGT. This CDR3 region has 17 residues. For the CDR3, the DNA is TGTGCCAGCAGTGCCGGGACTAGCGGGAGTGGTAAAGATACGCAGTATTTT. Translation: CASSAGTSGSGKDTQYF.

The rearrangement uses TRBV5-4 and TRBJ1-2; 8 positions agree with TRBD1. The CDR3 sequence is 15 residues long. The germline CDR1 and CDR2 sequences are SGHNT and YYREEE (reference sequence). V was pared by 1 base and J by 2 bases, with 4 bases of the junction left unmatched. CDR3 region: CASSLKGQENYGYTF. CDR3 DNA: TGTGCCAGCAGCTTGAAGGGACAGGAAAACTATGGCTACACCTTC.

V and J are TRBV29-1 and TRBJ2-7; TRBD1 matches at 7 bases. V was clipped by 3 bases and J by 2 bases; unmatched bases: 4. Germline V gene data show CDR1 as SQVTM and CDR2 as ANQGSEA. CDR3 size: 13 residues. CDR3 sequence reads: CSVEGQRAYEQYF. CDR3 coding DNA: TGCAGCGTTGAGGGACAGCGAGCCTACGAGCAGTACTTC.

Only one count was recorded for this clone. The CDR3 is CASSVASGSGNTIYF. As DNA, the CDR3 is TGTGCCAGCAGCGTAGCTTCGGGCTCTGGAAACACCATATATTTT. The V call is TRBV9, the J call TRBJ1-3; D unclear. Germline CDR1 is SGDLS and CDR2 is YYNGEE. The V end lost 0 bases, the J end lost 0 bases, and 7 bases lay between the germline ends. The CDR3 is 15 residues long. The full variable domain, with the rest looked up from reference TRBV9 and TRBJ1-3, is DSGVTQTPKHLITATGQRVTLRCSPRSGDLSVYWYQQSLDQGLQFLIQYYNGEERAKGNILERFSAQQFPDLHSELNLSSLELGDSALYFCASSVASGSGNTIYFGEGSWLTVV.

This clone was observed once. V is TRBV5-1 and J is TRBJ2-7; 9 nucleotides align to TRBD1. Germline assignment: CDR1 SGHRS and CDR2 YFSETQ. Germline trimming cut 3 bases from V and 6 bases from J; bases unmatched to any gene: 10. The CDR3 is 15 amino acids. Written as DNA, the CDR3 is TGCGCCAGCAGCTCTGGTGGGACAGGGATATCCGAGCAGTACTTC. The encoded protein is CASSSGGTGISEQYF.

The chain couples TRBV7-3 to TRBJ2-1, with 8 bases lining up with TRBD2. The germline gives CDR1 SGHTA, CDR2 FQGTGA. CDR3 length: 15 residues. Trimming cost V 2 bases and J 4 bases; bases outside gene matches: 4. The CDR3 reads CASSLLAGAYNEQFF. The CDR3 bases are TGTGCCAGCAGCTTACTAGCGGGCGCATACAATGAGCAGTTCTTC.

V gene TRBV7-9 combines with J gene TRBJ2-1; possible D gene TRBD2, 6 bases. CDR3 length: 13 amino acids. V lost 0 bases, J lost 9 bases, and 9 bases lay in between. The V gene's germline CDR1 is SEHNR and CDR2 FQNEAQ (reference sequence). Written as DNA, the CDR3 is TGTGCCAGCAGCTTAGCGGGGGGTCCTGAGCAGTTCTTC. It codes for CASSLAGGPEQFF.

V is TRBV15 and J is TRBJ2-7; 9 nucleotides agree with TRBD1. V lost 4 bases and J lost 3; bases outside the gene matches: 19. The CDR3 is 19 amino acids. The germline V gene has CDR1 LNHNV and CDR2 YYDKDF (reference sequence). In nucleotides, the CDR3 is TGTGCCACCAGCATCTACCGGACAGGGGCCTTGGAGCTTGGCTACGAGCAGTACTTC. Its translation: CATSIYRTGALELGYEQYF.

This chain joins TRBV9 and TRBJ1-6; 7 bases are a match to TRBD1. The V gene end was trimmed by 2 bases and the J gene end by 5 bases; junction bases not matched to a gene: 1. Germline V gene sequence: CDR1 SGDLS, CDR2 YYNGEE. The CDR3 is made up of 14 amino acids. The CDR3 spells CASSVTGNNSPLHF. The CDR3 nucleotides read TGTGCCAGCAGCGTGACAGGGAATAATTCACCCCTCCACTTT.

V gene TRBV10-3 combines with J gene TRBJ2-5, with a possible D match to TRBD1 (7 bases). Germline CDR1 is ENHRY and CDR2 is SYGVKD. The CDR3 sequence is 17 residues long. V was shortened by 0 bases and J by 2 bases, with 16 bases between the two germline ends. CDR3 nucleotide sequence: TGTGCCATCAGTGAGTCTTTAACGGCAGGGGGGCAAGAGACCCAGTACTTC. This encodes CAISESLTAGGQETQYF.

The chain's CDR3 is CASSPPSGSRDEQFF. The CDR3 bases are TGCGCCAGCAGCCCACCTAGCGGGAGTCGGGATGAGCAGTTCTTC. The chain uses TRBV5-1 and TRBJ2-1; 10 bases line up with TRBD2. The J segment lost 8 bases and the V segment lost 4 bases, leaving 9 bases of the junction unmatched. The V gene's germline CDR1 is SGHRS and CDR2 YFSETQ. CDR3 size: 15 residues.

This clone was recorded many times. The V gene is TRBV4-1, the J gene TRBJ1-5, with a weak D call TRBD1 (6 bases). This CDR3 is 15 amino acids long. Per the germline V gene, CDR1 is MGHRA and CDR2 is YSYEKL. V was trimmed by 4 bases and J by 0 bases, leaving 10 bases between them. Here the CDR3 reads CASSPGAVSNQPQHF. The DNA for the CDR3 is TGCGCCAGCAGCCCAGGGGCCGTTAGCAATCAGCCCCAGCATTTT.

The rearrangement links TRBV28 to TRBJ1-2, with a tentative D call TRBD1 (6 bases). This CDR3 is built from 14 residues. The germline V gene has CDR1 MDHEN and CDR2 SYDVKM. Deletions cut 2 bases from V and 5 bases from J, with 12 bases between. DNA for the CDR3: TGTGCCAGCAGTTTAGAGGGACAAATTTATGGCTACACCTTC. Its protein product is CASSLEGQIYGYTF.

The rearrangement links TRBV9 to TRBJ2-3; TRBD1 might be the D (6 bases). The V and J ends lost 0 bases and 4 bases respectively, with 9 bases between them. Germline V gene sequence: CDR1 SGDLS, CDR2 YYNGEE. CDR3 size: 14 residues. CDR3 sequence (DNA): TGTGCCAGCAGCGTAGAGGCAGGGGCAGATACGCAGTATTTT. Amino acid sequence: CASSVEAGADTQYF.

CDR3 bases: TGTGCCAGCAGCCCCGGAGAGAGAGAGGGCTACACCTTC. It is translated as CASSPGEREGYTF. This sequence joins TRBV9 and TRBJ1-2; D remains unclear. From germline, CDR1 is SGDLS and CDR2 YYNGEE. The CDR3 is made up of 13 amino acids. Trimming removed 4 bases at V and 8 bases at J, with 15 bases between.

This clone was counted a few times. V is TRBV10-3 and J is TRBJ1-1; unclear D gene. From germline, CDR1 is ENHRY and CDR2 SYGVKD. The ends were cut back, 10 bases at V and 5 bases at J, with 14 bases in the middle. The CDR3 runs 12 residues. CDR3 amino acids: CATRREGTEAFF. The CDR3 DNA is TGTGCCACCAGGAGGGAAGGGACTGAAGCTTTCTTT.

The chain uses TRBV29-1 and TRBJ1-5; D is uncertain. This CDR3 region has 13 residues. Trimming left V 5 bases short and J 5 bases short, with 13 bases between. In germline, CDR1 is SQVTM, CDR2 ANQGSEA. Here the CDR3 reads CSVSTGVDQPQHF. The CDR3 DNA sequence: TGCAGCGTTAGCACGGGTGTCGATCAGCCCCAGCATTTT. Supplemented by reference TRBV29-1 and TRBJ1-5, the full variable domain reads SAVISQKPSRDICQRGTSLTIQCQVDSQVTMMFWYRQQPGQSLTLIATANQGSEATYESGFVIDKFPISRPNLTFSTLTVSNMSPEDSSIYLCSVSTGVDQPQHFGDGTRLSIL.

This rearrangement joins TRBV4-1 to TRBJ1-2; D might be TRBD1 (6 bases). Germline lookup yields CDR1 MGHRA and CDR2 YSYEKL. V was trimmed by 1 base and J by 3 bases, leaving 15 bases between them. This CDR3 is built from 16 residues. Written as DNA, the CDR3 is TGCGCCAGCAGCCAAGTTGGACAGCCAGACGACTATGGCTACACCTTC. It encodes CASSQVGQPDDYGYTF.

This chain uses TRBV6-2 or TRBV6-3 with TRBJ2-1; D is uncertain. Trimming removed 0 bases at V and 6 bases at J, with 9 bases between. This CDR3 has 14 residues. CDR1 and CDR2 from the germline V gene are MNHEY and SVGEGT. The chain's CDR3 is CASSYSHYLNEQFF. Written as DNA, the CDR3 is TGTGCCAGCAGTTACTCACACTACCTCAATGAGCAGTTCTTC.

J is TRBJ2-1 and V is TRBV9; D may be TRBD1 (5 bases). This CDR3 spans 15 amino acids. V was pared by 4 bases and J by 5 bases, with 16 bases between. The V gene's germline CDR1 is SGDLS and CDR2 YYNGEE. The CDR3, as DNA: TGTGCCAGCAGCATGGGAAGGGGTGGAAACAATGAGCAGTTCTTC. Translating it yields CASSMGRGGNNEQFF.

This chain joins TRBV6-4 and TRBJ2-1; 7 nucleotides match TRBD2. The CDR3 has 17 amino acids. V shed 6 bases and J 0 bases; nucleotides not matched to a gene: 11. Germline values: CDR1 MRHNA, CDR2 SNTAGT. CDR3 DNA sequence: TGTGCCAGCAGCGATTCCACTAGCGAGAGCTCCTACAATGAGCAGTTCTTC. This translates into CASSDSTSESSYNEQFF.

V gene TRBV6-5 combines with J gene TRBJ2-7; weak D call: TRBD2 (5 bases). CDR3 length: 13 amino acids. Trimming took 2 bases from V and 2 from J, leaving 7 bases between them. Germline V lookup: CDR1 MNHEY, CDR2 SVGAGI. DNA of the CDR3: TGTGCCAGCAGTTACAAGGGAGCCTACGAGCAGTACTTC. It codes for CASSYKGAYEQYF.

CDR3 loop: CASSLGTGNYGYTF. CDR3 in DNA: TGTGCCAGCAGCTTAGGGACGGGGAACTATGGCTACACCTTC. The rearrangement links TRBV7-9 to TRBJ1-2; no clear D gene. V shed 1 base and J shed 2 bases, with 8 bases lying between them. Germline V gene sequence: CDR1 SEHNR, CDR2 FQNEAQ (reference sequence). The CDR3 totals 14 residues.

A word on this clone: The identical CDR3 is also encoded by other nucleotide sequences in the sample. V gene TRBV19 combines with J gene TRBJ1-1; D may be TRBD1 (6 bases). The length of the CDR3 is 14 residues. From germline, CDR1 is LNHDA and CDR2 SQIVND (reference sequence). With 6 bases removed from V and 2 bases from J, the gap between germline ends came to 13 bases. The CDR3 region is CASSVTGFNTEAFF. The CDR3 DNA follows: TGTGCCAGTAGCGTAACAGGGTTTAACACTGAAGCTTTCTTT.